This T cell receptor (beta chain) was sequenced for a study of blood T cell repertoires in COVID-19. Study in general: Spain, Italy and the United States supplied samples that represented acute and convalescent COVID-19. In each case, the material was cDNA or gDNA derived from T cells, B-cell-depleted T cells, or PBMCs.

Data came from immunoSEQ multiplex PCR; TCRdb stores just in-frame clones and leaves some out. The table has roughly 180,000 clones, about 85% seen once. The sequencing input was peripheral blood. The receptor's source is a woman in her fifties or sixties with acute or convalescent COVID-19.

CDR3 in DNA: TGTGCCAGCAGTTCCCCGAACGGGTACAATGAGCAGTTCTTC. This gives the protein CASSSPNGYNEQFF. The rearrangement joins TRBV28 to TRBJ2-1; D gene unclear. V was pared by 4 bases and J by 4 bases, with 11 bases between. The CDR3 covers 14 residues. CDR1 is MDHEN, CDR2 SYDVKM, per germline.